Listed below are T cell receptor beta chains from one sample, sequenced in a study of blood T cells in healthy people across ages. TCRdb passed the 5' RACE reads through MiXCR, listing each CDR3 protein once. The sample gives about 640,000 distinct CDR3 sequences, under 65% of which show up once; more than 35% is in the top ten. Sequenced material: blood. The receptors were gathered from a man between 60 and 75 years old in good health. The CDR3 runs from the conserved cysteine through the conserved F or W. The order of the fields is V gene, J gene, D gene, clone size, CDR3 protein, CDR3 DNA. The D gene is left open where the match is weak. Some rows have no size entry. The others give once, few or many, or a class for an expanded clone.

>TRBV27|TRBJ2-5|NA|NA
CASSYLRGALVRRETQYF
TGTGCCAGCAGTTACCTTAGGGGGGCCCTAGTACGGAGAGAGACCCAGTACTTC
>TRBV7-2|TRBJ2-2|NA|NA
CASSLEVGTGELFF
TGTGCCAGCAGCTTAGAGGTGGGGACCGGGGAGCTGTTTTTT
>TRBV7-9|TRBJ1-2|NA|few
CASSASPDSTNYGYTF
TGTGCCAGCAGCGCTAGCCCGGACAGCACGAACTATGGCTACACCTTC
>TRBV28|TRBJ2-5|NA|NA
CASNNRGAGWSETQYF
TGTGCCAGCAACAACCGGGGGGCAGGATGGTCAGAGACCCAGTACTTC
>TRBV7-2|TRBJ2-3|NA|NA
CASSPPNGPDTQYF
TGTGCCAGCAGCCCCCCCAATGGCCCAGATACGCAGTATTTT
>TRBV10-3|TRBJ2-1|TRBD1|NA
CAISPNKGTGGSHEQFF
TGTGCCATCAGTCCTAACAAGGGGACAGGGGGAAGTCATGAGCAGTTCTTC
>TRBV20-1|TRBJ2-3|NA|few
CSASPRRGRDTQYF
TGCAGTGCTAGCCCTCGGAGGGGTCGGGATACGCAGTATTTT
>TRBV28|TRBJ2-7|NA|NA
CASSLDGAPGSEQYF
TGTGCCAGCAGTCTGGACGGGGCTCCCGGGAGCGAGCAGTACTTC
>TRBV11-1|TRBJ2-1|NA|NA
CASSPRLGGGLNERFF
TGTGCCAGCAGCCCAAGGTTGGGGGGGGGCCTTAATGAGCGGTTCTTC
>TRBV7-8|TRBJ2-7|TRBD1|NA
CASSSEMTGFPYEQYF
TGTGCCAGCAGCTCAGAAATGACAGGGTTCCCCTACGAGCAGTACTTC
>TRBV12-3/TRBV12-4|TRBJ2-7|NA|NA
CASSLWRTEQYF
TGTGCCAGCAGTTTATGGCGGACAGAGCAGTACTTC
>TRBV6-1|TRBJ2-7|TRBD2|NA
CASTAGGRNGEQYF
TGTGCCAGCACTGCGGGGGGGCGCAACGGCGAGCAGTACTTC
>TRBV3-1|TRBJ2-7|NA|NA
CASSLRGGATEEQYF
TGTGCCAGCAGCCTGAGAGGAGGGGCGACAGAAGAGCAGTACTTC
>TRBV3-1|TRBJ1-1|NA|NA
CASSHQGWGTEAFF
TGTGCCAGCAGCCATCAGGGGTGGGGCACTGAAGCTTTCTTT
>TRBV29-1|TRBJ2-3|NA|few
CSVERRPDTQYF
TGCAGCGTTGAACGGCGGCCAGATACGCAGTATTTT
>TRBV7-2|TRBJ2-5|NA|NA
CASSSDTSLETQYF
TGTGCCAGCAGCTCGGACACCTCTTTGGAGACCCAGTACTTC
>TRBV5-5|TRBJ2-3|TRBD2|NA
CASSLGTSGGSTDTQYF
TGTGCCAGCAGCTTGGGGACTAGCGGGGGAAGCACAGATACGCAGTATTTT
>TRBV29-1|TRBJ2-1|TRBD1|NA
CSVEGGQGTHNEQFF
TGCAGCGTTGAGGGGGGACAGGGAACCCACAATGAGCAGTTCTTC
>TRBV10-3|TRBJ2-3|TRBD2|NA
CAISETQRGATDTQYF
TGTGCCATCAGTGAGACCCAGCGGGGGGCCACAGATACGCAGTATTTT
>TRBV18|TRBJ1-6|NA|NA
CASSRGAGALNSPLHF
TGTGCCAGCTCACGGGGTGCGGGGGCGTTAAATTCACCCCTCCACTTT
>TRBV14|TRBJ2-2|NA|NA
CASSMQQTGELFF
TGTGCCAGCAGCATGCAACAGACCGGGGAGCTGTTTTTT
>TRBV20-1|TRBJ2-7|TRBD1|NA
CSARGDRDLYEQYF
TGCAGTGCTAGAGGAGACAGGGACCTCTACGAGCAGTACTTC
>TRBV4-1|TRBJ2-5|TRBD2|few
CASSHNLMGGGVLGQETQYF
TGCGCCAGCAGCCACAACCTTATGGGCGGGGGGGTTCTTGGGCAAGAGACCCAGTACTTC
>TRBV29-1|TRBJ1-4|TRBD1|NA
CSAGATGKVEKLFF
TGCAGCGCGGGTGCGACAGGGAAGGTGGAAAAACTGTTTTTT
>TRBV28|TRBJ2-7|NA|NA
CASSFSGSQAYEQYF
TGTGCCAGCAGTTTTTCAGGCTCCCAAGCCTACGAGCAGTACTTC